These 11 T cell receptor beta chains were sequenced from one sample in a study of T cells after yellow fever vaccination. TCRdb re-called the 5' RACE reads with MiXCR, one entry per CDR3 protein. The table has under 400,000 distinct CDR3 sequences, roughly 12% seen once. This material consisted of PBMCs, taken on the day of the first yellow fever vaccination. The source of these receptors is a young man who received the YFV17D yellow fever vaccine.

This chain joins TRBV7-8 and TRBJ2-6; TRBD1 agrees at 8 bases. V lost 4 bases and J lost 2; bases outside the gene matches: 4. This CDR3 comprises 16 residues. Germline V gene data show CDR1 as SGHVS and CDR2 as FQNEAQ. CDR3 residues: CASSSTDRAGANVLTF. CDR3 nucleotides: TGTGCCAGCAGCTCAACGGACAGGGCTGGGGCCAACGTCCTGACTTTC.

About this clonotype itself: This sequence may be a read error, since a much larger clone differs from it by one base. V gene TRBV20-1 combines with J gene TRBJ2-2; possibly TRBD1 for D (5 bases). Germline V gene data show CDR1 as DFQATT and CDR2 as SNEGSKA (reference sequence). The CDR3 spans 16 residues. This CDR3 is CCARDGAAFNTGELFF. The DNA for the CDR3 is TGCTGTGCCCGAGATGGGGCAGCGTTTAACACCGGGGAGCTGTTTTTT.

This clonotype was counted ten times or more. The rearrangement uses TRBV11-1 and TRBJ2-2; D unclear. Trimming removed 2 bases from V and 6 bases from J, with 4 bases in between. This CDR3 has 12 amino acids. Germline V gene sequence: CDR1 SGHAT, CDR2 FQDESV (reference sequence). CDR3 loop: CASSLLSGELFF. The CDR3 bases are TGTGCCAGCAGCTTACTTTCCGGGGAGCTGTTTTTT. The full variable domain, in which reference TRBV11-1 and TRBJ2-2 provide the parts outside the CDR3, is EAEVAQSPRYKITEKSQAVAFWCDPISGHATLYWYRQILGQGPELLVQFQDESVVDDSQLPKDRFSAERLKGVDSTLKIQPAELGDSAMYLCASSLLSGELFFGEGSRLTVL.

This clonotype came up a few times. The chain has TRBV7-9 and TRBJ2-3; D uncertain. This CDR3 is 12 amino acids long. The germline gives CDR1 SEHNR, CDR2 FQNEAQ (reference sequence). V gave up 8 bases and J gave up 4 bases, with 10 bases separating them. CDR3 sequence (DNA): TGTGCCAGCTTGGGCCGGTCAGATACGCAGTATTTT. It codes for CASLGRSDTQYF.

The rearrangement joins TRBV6-1 to TRBJ1-5, with D perhaps matching TRBD1 (6 bases). V lost 7 bases and J lost 5, with 12 bases in between. Germline CDR1 reads MNHNS; CDR2 reads SASEGT. The CDR3 has 13 amino acids. The CDR3 spells CASTTQGHQPQHF. DNA for the CDR3: TGTGCCAGCACCACTCAGGGGCATCAGCCCCAGCATTTT.

This chain joins TRBV6-2 or TRBV6-3 and TRBJ1-1, with D perhaps matching TRBD1 (5 bases). The CDR3 is 12 residues long. Germline V gene data show CDR1 as MNHEY and CDR2 as SVGEGT. Trimming took 6 bases from V and 7 from J, leaving 12 bases between them. In DNA form, the CDR3 reads TGTGCCAGCAGCCACCCTGGGGGTGAAGCTTTCTTT. Amino acid sequence: CASSHPGGEAFF.

The gene calls are TRBV20-1 and TRBJ1-6; 8 nucleotides align to TRBD1. Trimming at V came to 3 bases and at J to 4 bases, leaving 2 bases not matched to a gene. CDR3 length: 14 residues. In germline, CDR1 is DFQATT, CDR2 SNEGSKA (reference sequence). CDR3: CSARTGVYNSPLHF. The CDR3 nucleotides are TGCAGTGCTAGGACAGGGGTTTATAATTCACCCCTCCACTTT.

Only one count was recorded for this clonotype. V is TRBV4-1 and J is TRBJ1-6; 7 bases are a match to TRBD1. V was clipped by 5 bases and J by 7 bases; unmatched bases: 5. CDR1 is MGHRA, CDR2 YSYEKL, per germline. This CDR3 has 14 residues. CDR3 sequence reads: CASSNRGENSPLHF. DNA of the CDR3: TGCGCCAGCAGCAACAGGGGCGAGAATTCACCCCTCCACTTT.

This clonotype was observed a handful of times. The chain joins TRBV10-3 to TRBJ1-1; 9 bases are shared with TRBD1. From germline, CDR1 is ENHRY and CDR2 SYGVKD. The CDR3 has 15 amino acids. V lost 7 bases to trimming and J lost 5 bases; unmatched junction nucleotides: 11. This chain's CDR3 is CAINQQQGAGTEAFF. DNA of the CDR3: TGTGCCATCAATCAGCAACAGGGGGCGGGGACTGAAGCTTTCTTT.

This clonotype was counted between two and nine times. This rearrangement joins TRBV5-5 to TRBJ2-2; the D gene is possibly TRBD1 (6 bases). CDR1 and CDR2 from the germline V gene are SGHKS and YYEKEE (reference sequence). The CDR3 runs 15 residues. V was shortened by 2 bases and J by 1 base, with 9 bases between the two germline ends. CDR3 sequence: CASSFFRGNTGELFF. DNA for the CDR3: TGTGCCAGCAGCTTCTTCAGGGGGAACACCGGGGAGCTGTTTTTT.

This rearrangement joins TRBV7-6 to TRBJ1-1; D remains unclear. V lost 1 base and J lost 1, with 7 bases in between. CDR1 is SGHVS, CDR2 FNYEAQ, per germline. This CDR3 is 14 amino acids long. The CDR3 loop is CASSLELGNTEAFF. DNA of the CDR3: TGTGCCAGCAGCTTAGAACTGGGGAACACTGAAGCTTTCTTT. Variable domain in full (rest from reference TRBV7-6 and TRBJ1-1): GAGVSQSPRYKVTKRGQDVALRCDPISGHVSLYWYRQALGQGPEFLTYFNYEAQQDKSGLPNDRFSAERPEGSISTLTIQRTEQRDSAMYRCASSLELGNTEAFFGQGTRLTVV.